These T cell receptor beta chains were read from a single sample in a study of CD8+ T cells in alopecia areata. Some clones are missing from TCRdb's copy, which holds only in-frame ones; the method was immunoSEQ multiplex PCR. This sample has about 120,000 clones, with around 53% found just once. Source: CD4+ T cells sorted from blood, taken at week 4, from a patient treated with tofacitinib. These receptor sequences come from a human donor with alopecia areata. Each CDR3 is given with its conserved first and last residue. A D gene is named only where the DNA matches it firmly. Clone size is given for some rows only: seen once, a few or many times, or a class if the clone is expanded.

cdr3_nt cdr3_aa d_call j_call v_call clone_size
TGCAGCGACTATTCCCAGACGCGCTATGGCTACACCTTC CSDYSQTRYGYTF - TRBJ1-2 TRBV29-1 -
TGTGCCAGCAGCCGGACTAGCGGGGGTTACACAGATACGCAGTATTTT CASSRTSGGYTDTQYF TRBD2 TRBJ2-3 TRBV7-3 -
TGTGCCAGTAGTATAGGGGACAGCAGGAACTATGGCTACACCTTC CASSIGDSRNYGYTF TRBD1 TRBJ1-2 TRBV19 few
TGTGCCAGCCACCACAGCCGTCATGGCTACACCTTC CASHHSRHGYTF - TRBJ1-2 TRBV6-6 few
TGTGCCAGCAGCGATTTAGCGGGAGGTCCCAATGAGCAGTTCTTC CASSDLAGGPNEQFF TRBD2 TRBJ2-1 TRBV9 -
TGCGCCAGCAGCCAGGGACAGCTGATCTACGAGCAGTACTTC CASSQGQLIYEQYF TRBD1 TRBJ2-7 TRBV5-1 -
TGTGCCAGCAGCTCTAGCGGGTACGAGCAGTACTTC CASSSSGYEQYF TRBD2 TRBJ2-7 TRBV7-9 -
TGTGCCAGCAGTCAGGGGGGAGGAGAGACCCAGTACTTC CASSQGGGETQYF - TRBJ2-5 TRBV2 -
TGTGCCAGCAGCCCTAGACTAGCCTCTGAAGAGACCCAGTACTTC CASSPRLASEETQYF TRBD2 TRBJ2-5 TRBV7-2 once
TGCGCCAGCAGCTTGGCTGGGGCAGGGAAAGAGACCCAGTACTTC CASSLAGAGKETQYF - TRBJ2-5 TRBV5-1 few
TGTGCCACCAGCAGACAAAGTCCACGGCCTCAAGAGACCCAGTACTTC CATSRQSPRPQETQYF - TRBJ2-5 TRBV15 -
TGCAGCGTTGTTGGTTTTTTTGCGGACATGGATACGCAGTATTTT CSVVGFFADMDTQYF - TRBJ2-3 TRBV29-1 -
TGCAGCGTTGGCGAGGGGGAAAGTCAGCCCCAGCATTTT CSVGEGESQPQHF - TRBJ1-5 TRBV29-1 -
TGTGCCAGCAGCGTCGGTGCCCCCAAACGAGCAGATACGCAGTATTTT CASSVGAPKRADTQYF - TRBJ2-3 TRBV9 -
TGCAGCGTGGGACGACTGTCCTCCTACAATGAGCAGTTCTTC CSVGRLSSYNEQFF - TRBJ2-1 TRBV29-1 -
TGTGCCAGCAGCAACAGGGGGTTCATCGGAAATGAGCAGTTCTTC CASSNRGFIGNEQFF TRBD1 TRBJ2-1 TRBV13 -
TGTGCCAGCAGCGTTCAGGGAATAGACAATGAGCAGTTCTTC CASSVQGIDNEQFF - TRBJ2-1 TRBV7-3 few
TGTGCCAGCAGCAGGGAGATTACCGGGGAGCTGTTTTTT CASSREITGELFF - TRBJ2-2 TRBV7-3 -
TGTGCCAGCAGCCCGACAGGCACGGACACCGGGGAGCTGTTTTTT CASSPTGTDTGELFF - TRBJ2-2 TRBV7-9 few
TGCGCCAGCAGCTTGGGACAGTGGAAAGAAGGTGGCTACACCTTC CASSLGQWKEGGYTF - TRBJ1-2 TRBV5-1 few
TGCAGCGTCCTAGTCGGGAACAGAGGCTCCTACAATGAGCAGTTCTTC CSVLVGNRGSYNEQFF - TRBJ2-1 TRBV29-1 -
TGTGCCAGCAGTGTAATAGCGGGGGCCCAGTACTTC CASSVIAGAQYF TRBD2 TRBJ2-5 TRBV2 few
TGCGCCAGCAGCACCGGGACAGCCACTATGAGTGTAGGGCAGTTCTTC CASSTGTATMSVGQFF TRBD1 TRBJ2-1 TRBV5-1 -
TGCGCCAGCAGCCAAGGGCTAGCGGGGGGTGTTGCCAAAAACATTCAGTACTTC CASSQGLAGGVAKNIQYF TRBD2 TRBJ2-4 TRBV4-1 -
TGCAGCGTTGTCTCGGTCACTGAAGCTTTCTTT CSVVSVTEAFF - TRBJ1-1 TRBV29-1 -
TGCAGCGTTGACCCAAGACAGGGTCGGGATGAGCAGTTCTTC CSVDPRQGRDEQFF TRBD1 TRBJ2-1 TRBV29-1 -
TGTGCCTGGGACAGGGGTTTGGGAAACATTCAGTACTTC CAWDRGLGNIQYF TRBD1 TRBJ2-4 TRBV30 -
TGTGCCTGGAGTGGGGACTCTGGGCAGCCCCAGCATTTT CAWSGDSGQPQHF - TRBJ1-5 TRBV30 -
TGTGCCAGCAGCTTTATTCCGGAGGTCTCACCCCTCCACTTT CASSFIPEVSPLHF - TRBJ1-6 TRBV7-9 -
TGTGCCAGCAGCCAAGACAGGACGTACTACAATGAGCAGTTCTTC CASSQDRTYYNEQFF - TRBJ2-1 TRBV14 -
TGCAGCTTACGGACAGGGGACTATGGCTACACCTTC CSLRTGDYGYTF TRBD1 TRBJ1-2 TRBV29-1 once
TGCAGCGTCCTTGGACAGGCAAGGTCCACTGAAGCTTTCTTT CSVLGQARSTEAFF TRBD1 TRBJ1-1 TRBV29-1 -
TGTGCCAGCAGTCCAAGCGGGAGGGCCTACTACGAGCAGTACTTC CASSPSGRAYYEQYF TRBD2 TRBJ2-7 TRBV6-5 -
TGTGCCAGCAGCTTAAGAGGGCAGTCAGATACGCAGTATTTT CASSLRGQSDTQYF - TRBJ2-3 TRBV7-9 many
TGTGCCAGCAGTGATCTGGTATACAATGAGCAGTTCTTC CASSDLVYNEQFF - TRBJ2-1 TRBV2 -
TGCGCCAGCAGACCCAAGGGAACAGGGAGGGAGACCCAGTACTTC CASRPKGTGRETQYF - TRBJ2-5 TRBV4-1 -
TGCGCCAGCAGTCCGGCCGGGACAGGTCTCTACGAGCAGTACTTC CASSPAGTGLYEQYF TRBD1 TRBJ2-7 TRBV5-1 -
TGTGCCAGCAGCTTTCAAGGGATGAGTGAAAAACTGTTTTTT CASSFQGMSEKLFF - TRBJ1-4 TRBV5-6 once
TGTGCCAGCAGCTTATGGGAGGGGGCGAACACTGAAGCTTTCTTT CASSLWEGANTEAFF TRBD1 TRBJ1-1 TRBV7-2 few
TGTGCCTGGAGTCGTAGTAACACTGAAGCTTTCTTT CAWSRSNTEAFF - TRBJ1-1 TRBV30 few
TGTGCCAGCAGCCAGTTACAGGGGGTCTCGGTTATGGATGAGCAGTTCTTC CASSQLQGVSVMDEQFF TRBD1 TRBJ2-1 TRBV11-2 -
TGTGCCAGCAGCTTATACGGTAGCGGGGCACAAGAGACCCAGTACTTC CASSLYGSGAQETQYF TRBD2 TRBJ2-5 TRBV7-9 few
TGTGCCAGCAGTTCCGGGACTAGCGGTTACAATGAGCAGTTCTTC CASSSGTSGYNEQFF TRBD2 TRBJ2-1 TRBV2 -
TGTGCCAGCAGTACACAGGGAAACACTGAAGCTTTCTTT CASSTQGNTEAFF - TRBJ1-1 TRBV6-4 -
TGCGCCAGCAGCTTTGGTTATGGGACAGGGACAGATACGCAGTATTTT CASSFGYGTGTDTQYF TRBD1 TRBJ2-3 TRBV5-1 -
TGCGCCAGCAGCTTGGAAGGGACTAGTACCCACGAGCAGTACTTC CASSLEGTSTHEQYF TRBD2 TRBJ2-7 TRBV5-1 -
TGTGCCTTGAGGGCAGGGAACACTGAAGCTTTCTTT CALRAGNTEAFF - TRBJ1-1 TRBV30 -
TGCGCCAGCAGTCTCCAGGTAGCGGGGCCGGTTGGGCAGTTCTTC CASSLQVAGPVGQFF TRBD2 TRBJ2-1 TRBV5-1 -
TGTGCCAGCAGTGGTTGGACACCCTCGAACACCGGGGAGCTGTTTTTT CASSGWTPSNTGELFF - TRBJ2-2 TRBV6-1 -
TGTGCCAGCAGCGCTTTCTACAATGAGCAGTTCTTC CASSAFYNEQFF - TRBJ2-1 TRBV7-2 -
TGTGCCAGCAGTGTGGAAGGGGAGACCCAGTACTTC CASSVEGETQYF - TRBJ2-5 TRBV2 few
TGTGCCAGCAGATCGAGGCCCGGGGAGCTGTTTTTT CASRSRPGELFF - TRBJ2-2 TRBV7-9 few
TGCAGCGTGACTAAGGGGGCCGGGAACACTGAAGCTTTCTTT CSVTKGAGNTEAFF TRBD1 TRBJ1-1 TRBV29-1 -
TGCGCCAGCAGTCCCGGGGAATACGATCAGCCCCAGCATTTT CASSPGEYDQPQHF - TRBJ1-5 TRBV23-1 -
TGCAGCGTTGATCTCAGGGCGGCAGGTGGGGGCTACACCTTC CSVDLRAAGGGYTF - TRBJ1-2 TRBV29-1 -
TGCAGCGCGGGGTCCCCTCCCGGGGAGCTGTTTTTT CSAGSPPGELFF - TRBJ2-2 TRBV29-1 -
TGCGCCAGCAGCGTTTACGGGGCAGGCGAGCAGTACTTC CASSVYGAGEQYF - TRBJ2-7 TRBV5-1 -